These 20 T cell receptor beta chains originate from one sample sequenced in a study of blood T cell repertoires in COVID-19. Measured with immunoSEQ multiplex PCR; TCRdb has only the in-frame clones, and not every one. This table has about 210,000 clones, roughly four fifths appearing once. Material for sequencing was peripheral blood. The receptors originated from a woman in her thirties or forties with acute or convalescent COVID-19.

The sample holds a few counts of this clone. The chain combines TRBV15 with TRBJ2-2; the match to TRBD2 covers 8 bases. The J segment lost 6 bases and the V segment lost 5 bases, leaving 5 bases of the junction unmatched. The length of the CDR3 is 14 residues. CDR1 and CDR2 (germline): LNHNV, YYDKDF (reference sequence). CDR3 sequence (DNA): TGTGCCACCAGCGGACCAGCGGGAGCCGGGGAGCTGTTTTTT. This encodes CATSGPAGAGELFF.

CDR3 protein: CASSASHTYEQYF. Here the CDR3 DNA reads TGTGCCAGCAGCGCATCACATACCTACGAGCAGTACTTC. The J gene is TRBJ2-7, the V gene TRBV6-5; D not certain. Trimming took 6 bases from V and 2 from J, leaving 11 bases between them. CDR3 length: 13 residues. Germline V gene lookup returns CDR1 MNHEY and CDR2 SVGAGI.

This clone was seen only a few times. V and J are TRBV7-2 and TRBJ1-2; D possibly corresponds to TRBD1 (6 bases). The CDR3 consists of 14 residues. CDR1 is SGHTA and CDR2 is FQGNSA in the germline V gene. Trimming took off 1 base at V and 4 bases at J, with 10 bases between the two ends. The CDR3 protein is CASSLGGGLYGYTF. The CDR3 coding sequence is TGTGCCAGCAGCTTAGGTGGGGGCCTCTATGGCTACACCTTC.

The chain links TRBV5-1 to TRBJ2-1; D might be TRBD2 (5 bases). This CDR3 comprises 16 residues. Trimming took 0 bases from V and 10 from J, leaving 20 bases between them. From germline, CDR1 is SGHRS and CDR2 YFSETQ. The CDR3 protein is CASSLGGLAPVGEQFF. The CDR3 DNA sequence: TGCGCCAGCAGCTTGGGTGGGCTAGCCCCAGTGGGGGAGCAGTTCTTC.

The chain combines TRBV6-1 with TRBJ2-3; 12 bases are a match to TRBD2. The junction had 4 bases not matched to a gene; V was cut back by 4 bases and J by 2 bases. This CDR3 spans 16 amino acids. CDR1 and CDR2 from the germline V gene are MNHNS and SASEGT. The CDR3 DNA sequence: TGTGCCAGCAGTGGGACTAGCGGGATCCCCACAGATACGCAGTATTTT. Translation: CASSGTSGIPTDTQYF.

CDR3: CASSLDLSSYNEQFF. Written as DNA, the CDR3 is TGTGCCAGCAGCTTAGACCTGAGCTCCTACAATGAGCAGTTCTTC. The chain links TRBV11-1 to TRBJ2-1; no reliable D call. Trimming took off 1 base at V and 0 bases at J, with 7 bases between the two ends. The CDR3 loop spans 15 amino acids. From germline, CDR1 is SGHAT and CDR2 FQDESV (reference sequence).

The chain couples TRBV5-6 to TRBJ2-7, with TRBD2 as a possible D gene (6 bases). Germline CDR1 SGHDT, CDR2 YYEEEE. Trimming removed 0 bases from V and 2 bases from J, with 9 bases in between. The CDR3 runs to 14 residues. CDR3 DNA sequence: TGTGCCAGCAGCTTGGGCGGGGCTCCCTACGAGCAGTACTTC. Encoded protein: CASSLGGAPYEQYF. Full variable domain (outside the CDR3, taken from reference TRBV5-6 and TRBJ2-7): DAGVTQSPTHLIKTRGQQVTLRCSPKSGHDTVSWYQQALGQGPQFIFQYYEEEERQRGNFPDRFSGHQFPNYSSELNVNALLLGDSALYLCASSLGGAPYEQYFGPGTRLTVT.

The chain joins TRBV24-1 to TRBJ1-5, with D unclear. Germline CDR1 is KGHDR and CDR2 is SFDVKD. V was clipped by 3 bases and J by 0 bases, with 8 bases between them. CDR3 length: 15 residues. CDR3 in DNA: TGTGCCACCAGTGATGGGCCGAGTAGCAATCAGCCCCAGCATTTT. Translation gives CATSDGPSSNQPQHF.

The chain is built from TRBV7-6 and TRBJ2-1; D possibly corresponds to TRBD2 (5 bases). V was shortened by 3 bases and J by 0 bases, with 12 bases between the two germline ends. The CDR3 is 16 amino acids. Germline assignment: CDR1 SGHVS and CDR2 FNYEAQ. As DNA, the CDR3 is TGTGCCAGCAGCTTGAGGGTCACGGGCTCCTACAATGAGCAGTTCTTC. Translating it yields CASSLRVTGSYNEQFF.

This clone occurred a few times. The V and J genes are TRBV28 and TRBJ1-1, with D unresolved. Trimming shortened V by 1 base and J by 5 bases, and 8 bases separated the two germline ends. The germline CDR1 and CDR2 sequences are MDHEN and SYDVKM. The CDR3 is 13 residues long. This CDR3 reads CASSLSGETEAFF. The DNA for the CDR3 is TGTGCCAGCAGTTTATCCGGGGAAACTGAAGCTTTCTTT.

This clone showed up just a few times. The chain recombines TRBV6-5 with TRBJ2-3, with D possibly being TRBD2 (5 bases). Deletions cut 6 bases from V and 5 bases from J, with 12 bases between. The CDR3 contains 13 residues. Looked up from germline, CDR1 is MNHEY and CDR2 is SVGAGI. The CDR3, as DNA: TGTGCCAGCAGGCTCGGGGTGGGAGATACGCAGTATTTT. Residues: CASRLGVGDTQYF.

The rearrangement links TRBV2 to TRBJ2-7; weak D call: TRBD1 (6 bases). V was shortened by 4 bases and J by 10 bases, with 8 bases between the two germline ends. Germline CDR1 and CDR2: SNHLY and FYNNEI. The CDR3 is 10 residues long. The CDR3: CASSAGQQYF. The CDR3 nucleotides are TGTGCCAGCAGTGCGGGACAACAGTACTTC. Full variable domain (outside the CDR3, taken from reference TRBV2 and TRBJ2-7): EPEVTQTPSHQVTQMGQEVILRCVPISNHLYFYWYRQILGQKVEFLVSFYNNEISEKSEIFDDQFSVERPDGSNFTLKIRSTKLEDSAMYFCASSAGQQYFGPGTRLTVT.

This clone was counted between two and nine times. This rearrangement joins TRBV24-1 to TRBJ2-5, with 8 bases identical to TRBD2. Germline assignment: CDR1 KGHDR and CDR2 SFDVKD. CDR3 size: 15 residues. With 4 bases clipped from V and 1 base from J, the junction kept 4 bases outside the gene matches. The CDR3 here is CATSDGGGSQETQYF. For the CDR3, the DNA is TGTGCCACCAGTGACGGGGGGGGGAGCCAAGAGACCCAGTACTTC.

This clone appeared once. This rearrangement joins TRBV5-1 to TRBJ2-2; 8 nucleotides agree with TRBD2. Germline V gene data show CDR1 as SGHRS and CDR2 as YFSETQ. The V gene end was trimmed by 0 bases and the J gene end by 7 bases; junction bases not matched to a gene: 11. This CDR3 has 17 amino acids. The CDR3 bases are TGCGCCAGCAGCTTGGCCCCTACGGGAGGGCTGGGCGGGGAGCTGTTTTTT. Translating gives CASSLAPTGGLGGELFF.

V gene TRBV21-1 combines with J gene TRBJ2-3; the table's D call, TRBD2, was not checked against the DNA. TRBV21-1 is shown as a pseudogene. The CDR3 extends over 20 amino acids. This CDR3 is CASSKRDSRLAGVGTDTQYF. The CDR3 region has the DNA TGTGCCAGCAGCAAAAGGGACAGCAGACTAGCGGGAGTAGGCACAGATACGCAGTATTTT.

The V call is TRBV6-5, the J call TRBJ1-3; D is uncertain. The CDR3 length is 16 residues. V was clipped by 0 bases and J by 0 bases, with 9 bases between them. In germline, CDR1 is MNHEY, CDR2 SVGAGI. The CDR3 DNA reads TGTGCCAGCAGTTACTCGCTCCGGTTCTCTGGAAACACCATATATTTT. As protein: CASSYSLRFSGNTIYF.

In its sample, this clone was seen many times. This rearrangement joins TRBV15 to TRBJ1-1; possibly TRBD1 for D (5 bases). Germline V gene lookup returns CDR1 LNHNV and CDR2 YYDKDF (reference sequence). This CDR3 contains 16 residues. The germline V and J ends were trimmed by 1 base and 6 bases, with 18 bases remaining between them. The CDR3 region has the DNA TGTGCCACCAGCAGAGGGGTCGGGGCCACGGGGGCTGAAGCTTTCTTT. It yields the protein CATSRGVGATGAEAFF.

The J gene is TRBJ2-2, the V gene TRBV9; TRBD2 matches 10 bases. The CDR3 is made up of 18 amino acids. CDR1 is SGDLS, CDR2 YYNGEE, per germline. J lost 6 bases, V lost 4 bases, and 15 bases had no gene match. CDR3 protein: CASSPGLLAGNVAGELFF. As DNA, the CDR3 is TGTGCCAGCAGCCCTGGCCTACTAGCGGGGAATGTTGCCGGGGAGCTGTTTTTT.

The chain combines TRBV10-1 with TRBJ2-3; TRBD1 agrees at 7 bases. V lost 4 bases and J lost 2; bases outside the gene matches: 3. The germline gives CDR1 WNHNN, CDR2 SYGVQD (reference sequence). The CDR3 is made up of 14 amino acids. CDR3 in amino acids: CASSGGQITDTQYF. The CDR3 DNA follows: TGCGCCAGCAGTGGGGGACAGATCACAGATACGCAGTATTTT.

The genes are TRBV5-1 and TRBJ2-5; 8 bases map to TRBD2. V trimming: 5 bases; J trimming: 2 bases; junction bases outside the gene matches: 5. Germline V gives CDR1 SGHRS, CDR2 YFSETQ. The CDR3 length is 14 residues. The CDR3 DNA sequence: TGCGCCAGCAGGATCGGGACTAGTCAAGAGACCCAGTACTTC. This codes for CASRIGTSQETQYF.